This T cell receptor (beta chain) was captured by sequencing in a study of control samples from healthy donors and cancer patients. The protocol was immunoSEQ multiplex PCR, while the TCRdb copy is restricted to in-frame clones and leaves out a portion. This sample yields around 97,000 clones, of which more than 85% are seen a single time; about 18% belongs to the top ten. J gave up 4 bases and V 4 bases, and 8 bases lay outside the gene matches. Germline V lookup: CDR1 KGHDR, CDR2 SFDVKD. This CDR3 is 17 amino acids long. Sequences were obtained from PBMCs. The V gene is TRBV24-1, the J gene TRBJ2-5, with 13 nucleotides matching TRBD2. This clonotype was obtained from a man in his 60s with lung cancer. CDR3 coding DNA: TGTGCCACCAGTGACCAACTAGCGGGGGGGCGGGGAGAGACCCAGTACTTC. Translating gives CATSDQLAGGRGETQYF.